The rows below give T cell receptor beta chains drawn from one sample of a study of blood T cell repertoires in COVID-19. Assay used: immunoSEQ multiplex PCR; TCRdb lists only in-frame clones, some missing. The sample shows about 120,000 clones, roughly 69% of them seen only once. Sequenced: peripheral blood. The receptors were sampled from a woman in her 70s with acute or convalescent COVID-19. The CDR3 runs from the conserved cysteine through the conserved F or W. Each record gives: D gene, clone size, J gene, V gene, CDR3 DNA, CDR3 protein. A D gene is named only where the DNA matches it firmly. Not all rows give a size; the values are once, few, many and, for expanded clones, a class.

D: TRBD2; size: NA; J: TRBJ2-3; V: TRBV9; DNA: TGTGCCAGCAGCGTGATTAGCGGGAGGTCCACAGATACGCAGTATTTT; CDR3: CASSVISGRSTDTQYF
D: NA; size: NA; J: TRBJ2-7; V: TRBV5-1; DNA: TGCGCCAGCAGCTTGGCCGGGTCATACGAGCAGTACTTC; CDR3: CASSLAGSYEQYF
D: TRBD1; size: NA; J: TRBJ2-7; V: TRBV10-2; DNA: TGCGCCAGCAGTGAGTCTCGCCCCGGGACAGGGACCTACGAGCAGTACTTC; CDR3: CASSESRPGTGTYEQYF
D: NA; size: NA; J: TRBJ1-6; V: TRBV9; DNA: TGTGCCAGCAGCGGAGAACAGGGCTTTTCACCCCTCCACTTT; CDR3: CASSGEQGFSPLHF
D: NA; size: NA; J: TRBJ1-5; V: TRBV5-4; DNA: TGTGCCAGCAGCTTGGACCGGGATCAGCCCCAGCATTTT; CDR3: CASSLDRDQPQHF
D: TRBD1; size: NA; J: TRBJ1-2; V: TRBV10-3; DNA: TGTGCCATCAGTGAGCTCGGACAGGGAGGGTATGGCTACACCTTC; CDR3: CAISELGQGGYGYTF
D: NA; size: NA; J: TRBJ1-5; V: TRBV2; DNA: TGTGCCAGCAGTAGGGGCAGGGTGGGCAATCAGCCCCAGCATTTT; CDR3: CASSRGRVGNQPQHF
D: TRBD1; size: once; J: TRBJ2-3; V: TRBV4-2; DNA: TGTGCCAGCAGCCCCATGCCGGGACAGGGGGTGGGGAGCACAGATACGCAGTATTTT; CDR3: CASSPMPGQGVGSTDTQYF
D: TRBD1; size: NA; J: TRBJ1-3; V: TRBV24-1; DNA: TGTGCCACCAGTATGACAGGGTTCCACACCATATATTTT; CDR3: CATSMTGFHTIYF
D: NA; size: NA; J: TRBJ2-1; V: TRBV3-1/TRBV3-2; DNA: TGTGCCAGCAGCCAAGTAGCGTCGCGCCGGGGACTGCCAGGGGAGCAGTTCTTC; CDR3: CASSQVASRRGLPGEQFF
D: TRBD2; size: NA; J: TRBJ2-1; V: TRBV9; DNA: TGTGCCAGCAGCGTAGGGCCTGGGACTAGCGTTGGTGAGCAGTTCTTC; CDR3: CASSVGPGTSVGEQFF
D: NA; size: NA; J: TRBJ2-1; V: TRBV6-6; DNA: TGTGCCAGCAAAAACAGGGTCGGCGAGCAGTTCTTC; CDR3: CASKNRVGEQFF
D: NA; size: NA; J: TRBJ1-1; V: TRBV27; DNA: TGTGCCAGCACAAAACCAGGGATGAACACTGAAGCTTTCTTT; CDR3: CASTKPGMNTEAFF
D: NA; size: NA; J: TRBJ1-1; V: TRBV30; DNA: TGTGCCTGGAGTGTGCGTCGGGACAAGGAAGGGGATGGGGGACTAACTGAAGCTTTCTTT; CDR3: CAWSVRRDKEGDGGLTEAFF
D: NA; size: NA; J: TRBJ2-1; V: TRBV24-1; DNA: TGTGCCACCAGTGATAGTGGGGCACACAGGAACAATGAGCAGTTCTTC; CDR3: CATSDSGAHRNNEQFF
D: TRBD1; size: NA; J: TRBJ2-5; V: TRBV9; DNA: TGTGCCAGCAGCGTAGGGGACAGGGGGCAAGAGACCCAGTACTTC; CDR3: CASSVGDRGQETQYF
D: TRBD2; size: NA; J: TRBJ2-3; V: TRBV30; DNA: TGTGCCTGGGTCGCGGGAGGGGGCGGTGATACGCAGTATTTT; CDR3: CAWVAGGGGDTQYF
D: TRBD1; size: NA; J: TRBJ2-7; V: TRBV10-3; DNA: TGTGCCATCAGCGCCGGGACAGGGGGCAATATGAGGACCTACGAGCAGTACTTC; CDR3: CAISAGTGGNMRTYEQYF
D: TRBD2; size: NA; J: TRBJ2-1; V: TRBV6-5; DNA: TGTGCCAGCAGGAGGACTAGCGTTTACAATGAGCAGTTCTTC; CDR3: CASRRTSVYNEQFF
D: NA; size: NA; J: TRBJ2-2; V: TRBV4-1; DNA: TGCGCCAGCAGTGTACGGGGTGGAGCGAACACCGGGGAGCTGTTTTTT; CDR3: CASSVRGGANTGELFF
D: TRBD1; size: NA; J: TRBJ1-2; V: TRBV19; DNA: TGTGCCAGTAGTATCCCCCCAGGGGGGATAGAAGGCTACACCTTC; CDR3: CASSIPPGGIEGYTF
D: NA; size: NA; J: TRBJ2-1; V: TRBV5-1; DNA: TGCGCCAGCAGCTTGGTATACCCGGGTAACGTTGAGCAGTTCTTC; CDR3: CASSLVYPGNVEQFF
D: NA; size: NA; J: TRBJ1-6; V: TRBV27; DNA: TGTGCCAGCAGTATGAAAGTGGGGGGATATAATTCACCCCTCCACTTT; CDR3: CASSMKVGGYNSPLHF
D: NA; size: NA; J: TRBJ1-1; V: TRBV28; DNA: TGTGCCAGCAGGATAGGGGGAACCCTGAACACTGAAGCTTTCTTT; CDR3: CASRIGGTLNTEAFF
D: NA; size: NA; J: TRBJ2-1; V: TRBV5-1; DNA: TGCGCCAGCAGCTTGAAGGGGGAGGGCTACAATGAGCAGTTCTTC; CDR3: CASSLKGEGYNEQFF
D: TRBD1; size: NA; J: TRBJ1-5; V: TRBV4-1; DNA: TGCGCCAGCAGCCACGGACAGGCTAGCAATCAGCCCCAGCATTTT; CDR3: CASSHGQASNQPQHF
D: NA; size: few; J: TRBJ1-4; V: TRBV5-1; DNA: TGCGCCAGCAGCTTGGGGTCGTACGGGGAAAAACTGTTTTTT; CDR3: CASSLGSYGEKLFF